This T cell receptor beta chain comes out of a study of OX40 agonist ivuxolimab in advanced cancers. Here immunoSEQ multiplex PCR was the method, and the copy in TCRdb shows in-frame clones only, minus some. This sample has 75,000 to 100,000 clones, with 90% found just once. Source: CD4+ or CD8+ T cells sorted from blood, taken in a trial of the OX40 agonist ivuxolimab. This clonotype was sampled from an adult with an advanced solid tumor such as melanoma, head and neck, liver or kidney cancer.

The CDR3 nucleotides are TGTGCCAGCAGCTATACTAGCGGGAGGGGGGATCATGAGCAGTTCTTC. Protein: CASSYTSGRGDHEQFF. The chain carries TRBV7-2 and TRBJ2-1; 13 nucleotides agree with TRBD2. The CDR3 length is 16 residues. J gave up 8 bases and V 4 bases, and 8 bases lay outside the gene matches. Germline V gives CDR1 SGHTA, CDR2 FQGNSA.